These 10 T cell receptor beta chains came from one sample sequenced in a study of blood T cell repertoires in COVID-19 (dated by TCRdb to the early 2020s). Library generation was performed with the immunoSEQ multiplex PCR assay. The immuneACCESS repertoire file appears here via TCRdb, limited to in-frame rearrangements. These files lack a portion of the clones; in checked studies, under half of the deficit traces to unresolved V genes, and the cause of the others is not known. The sample data list some 160,000 clones, and about 80% of these were observed just once. The ten largest make up roughly 2% of the sample. The sequencing sample was made of peripheral blood. These TCRs come from a woman aged 80 or over with acute or convalescent COVID-19.

The CDR3 spells CASSQQGVRNQPQHF. For the CDR3, the DNA is TGTGCCAGCAGTCAACAGGGGGTTCGGAATCAGCCCCAGCATTTT. The J gene is TRBJ1-5, the V gene TRBV2, with TRBD1 matching 8 bases. This CDR3 region has 15 residues. V gave up 5 bases and J gave up 4 bases; unmatched junction bases: 7. Germline lookup yields CDR1 SNHLY and CDR2 FYNNEI.

The chain joins TRBV11-2 to TRBJ1-2; TRBD1 might be the D (6 bases). Trimming removed 4 bases at V and 7 bases at J, with 16 bases between. In germline, CDR1 is SGHAT, CDR2 FQNNGV. This CDR3 is 14 amino acids long. This CDR3 is CASSSTGDFGGYTF. CDR3 nucleotides: TGTGCCAGCAGCTCGACAGGAGATTTTGGTGGCTACACCTTC. The full variable domain, with the rest looked up from reference TRBV11-2 and TRBJ1-2, is EAGVAQSPRYKIIEKRQSVAFWCNPISGHATLYWYQQILGQGPKLLIQFQNNGVVDDSQLPKDRFSAERLKGVDSTLKIQPAKLEDSAVYLCASSSTGDFGGYTFGSGTRLTVV.

The chain recombines TRBV2 with TRBJ2-7; 11 bases agree with TRBD2. Germline CDR1 SNHLY, CDR2 FYNNEI. The CDR3 extends over 14 amino acids. Trimming took 6 bases from V and 7 from J; bases not matched to a gene: 8. The CDR3 bases are TGTGCCAGCAGGCCGACTAGCGGGACGCGGGAGCAGTACTTC. Translating it yields CASRPTSGTREQYF.

This clone was picked up one time. This chain joins TRBV6-6 and TRBJ1-1, with a weak D call TRBD1 (5 bases). CDR3 length equals 14 residues. V was pared by 2 bases and J by 1 base, with 8 bases between. The germline V gene has CDR1 MNHNY and CDR2 SVGAGI (reference sequence). In nucleotides, the CDR3 is TGTGCCAGCAGTTACACCGGGGGGAACACTGAAGCTTTCTTT. It encodes CASSYTGGNTEAFF.

This clone came up once. This same CDR3 is encoded by further DNA sequences in the sample. This rearrangement joins TRBV7-9 to TRBJ1-3, with a possible D match to TRBD1 (6 bases). V lost 3 bases to trimming and J lost 10 bases, with 16 bases between them. Germline lookup yields CDR1 SEHNR and CDR2 FQNEAQ (reference sequence). The CDR3 contains 14 residues. This CDR3 reads CASSFSDSSNTIYF. CDR3 DNA sequence: TGTGCCAGCAGCTTCTCGGACAGCAGCAATACCATATATTTT. The whole variable domain, remainder taken from reference TRBV7-9 and TRBJ1-3, is DTGVSQNPRHKITKRGQNVTFRCDPISEHNRLYWYRQTLGQGPEFLTYFQNEAQLEKSRLLSDRFSAERPKGSFSTLEIQRTEQGDSAMYLCASSFSDSSNTIYFGEGSWLTVV.

The gene calls are TRBV9 and TRBJ1-1; tentatively, D is TRBD1 (5 bases). The CDR3 covers 13 residues. Looked up from germline, CDR1 is SGDLS and CDR2 is YYNGEE. Trimming removed 3 bases at V and 0 bases at J, with 6 bases between. CDR3 amino acids: CASSATVNTEAFF. The CDR3 DNA reads TGTGCCAGCAGCGCGACAGTGAACACTGAAGCTTTCTTT. The whole variable domain, filled in from reference TRBV9 and TRBJ1-1, reads DSGVTQTPKHLITATGQRVTLRCSPRSGDLSVYWYQQSLDQGLQFLIQYYNGEERAKGNILERFSAQQFPDLHSELNLSSLELGDSALYFCASSATVNTEAFFGQGTRLTVV.

V gene TRBV19 combines with J gene TRBJ2-7; possibly TRBD1 for D (5 bases). Germline lookup yields CDR1 LNHDA and CDR2 SQIVND (reference sequence). The CDR3 is 16 amino acids. Trimming left V 5 bases short and J 2 bases short, with 19 bases between. CDR3 in DNA: TGTGCCAGTAGTCCCCCCTCGCAAGGGGCTACCTACGAGCAGTACTTC. Translation: CASSPPSQGATYEQYF.

The chain uses TRBV14 and TRBJ2-5, with 8 nucleotides matching TRBD1. V trimming: 2 bases; J trimming: 4 bases; junction bases outside the gene matches: 6. CDR1 SGHDN and CDR2 FVKESK come from the germline V gene. The CDR3 length is 15 residues. CDR3 coding DNA: TGTGCCAGCAGCCAAATGGATACAGGGGGAGAGACCCAGTACTTC. This codes for CASSQMDTGGETQYF. Together with reference TRBV14 and TRBJ2-5, the CDR3 gives the full variable domain: EAGVTQFPSHSVIEKGQTVTLRCDPISGHDNLYWYRRVMGKEIKFLLHFVKESKQDESGMPNNRFLAERTGGTYSTLKVQPAELEDSGVYFCASSQMDTGGETQYFGPGTRLLVL.

The CDR3 bases are TGTGCCAGCAGCCAAGATCCGGGAAGCTATGGCTACACCTTC. Translating gives CASSQDPGSYGYTF. The chain employs TRBV4-2 and TRBJ1-2, with D hard to call. CDR3 length: 14 amino acids. V was trimmed by 0 bases and J by 4 bases, leaving 9 bases between them. Germline-derived CDR1 and CDR2 are LGHNA and YNFKEQ.

As DNA, the CDR3 is TGTGCCAGCTCACCACTAGGGACAGGGGCACTAGCTGGGGCCAACGTCCTGACTTTC. This translates into CASSPLGTGALAGANVLTF. The chain recombines TRBV18 with TRBJ2-6, with 10 bases fitting TRBD1. This CDR3 is built from 19 residues. Germline values: CDR1 KGHSH, CDR2 LQKENI. V lost 1 base to trimming and J lost 2 bases; unmatched junction nucleotides: 8. The complete variable domain, with remaining parts taken from reference TRBV18 and TRBJ2-6, reads NAGVMQNPRHLVRRRGQEARLRCSPMKGHSHVYWYRQLPEEGLKFMVYLQKENIIDESGMPKERFSAEFPKEGPSILRIQQVVRGDSAAYFCASSPLGTGALAGANVLTFGAGSRLTVL.